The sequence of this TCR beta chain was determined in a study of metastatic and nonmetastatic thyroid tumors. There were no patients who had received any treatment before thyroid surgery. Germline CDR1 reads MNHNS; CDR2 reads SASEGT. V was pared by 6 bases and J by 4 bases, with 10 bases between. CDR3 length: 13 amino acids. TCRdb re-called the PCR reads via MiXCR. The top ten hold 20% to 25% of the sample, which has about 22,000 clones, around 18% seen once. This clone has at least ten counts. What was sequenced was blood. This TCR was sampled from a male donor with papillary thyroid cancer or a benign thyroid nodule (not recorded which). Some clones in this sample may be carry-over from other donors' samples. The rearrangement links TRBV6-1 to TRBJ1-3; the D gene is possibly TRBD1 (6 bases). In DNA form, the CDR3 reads TGTGCCAGCAGCCTGGGGGCCGGAAACACCATATATTTT. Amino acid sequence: CASSLGAGNTIYF.